This entry features one TCR beta chain sequence. Genomic DNA for TCR beta libraries, 2 to 2.5 micrograms, came from cryopreserved PBMCs. This record belongs to a study of cytotoxic CD8 clonotypes in ibrutinib-treated CLL. Germline V gene data show CDR1 as SGHDN and CDR2 as FVKESK. V was pared by 6 bases and J by 6 bases, with 3 bases of the junction left unmatched. The CDR3 extends over 14 amino acids. Depth targeted 1 in 200,000 to 1 in 1 million T cells, averaging around 10x coverage per clonotype. Sequencing was performed with immunoSEQ multiplex PCR; in TCRdb, only in-frame clones are kept and a portion is missing. The sample carries over 100,000 clones, 80% to 90% recorded once.

This rearrangement joins TRBV14 to TRBJ2-2; 11 bases match TRBD1. The sample here was PBMCs, taken after 24 months of ibrutinib treatment. The receptor's source is a human donor with chronic lymphocytic leukemia. CDR3 DNA sequence: TGTGCCAGCAGGGGACAGGGGGGCGCCGGGGAGCTGTTTTTT. Translated, it gives CASRGQGGAGELFF.